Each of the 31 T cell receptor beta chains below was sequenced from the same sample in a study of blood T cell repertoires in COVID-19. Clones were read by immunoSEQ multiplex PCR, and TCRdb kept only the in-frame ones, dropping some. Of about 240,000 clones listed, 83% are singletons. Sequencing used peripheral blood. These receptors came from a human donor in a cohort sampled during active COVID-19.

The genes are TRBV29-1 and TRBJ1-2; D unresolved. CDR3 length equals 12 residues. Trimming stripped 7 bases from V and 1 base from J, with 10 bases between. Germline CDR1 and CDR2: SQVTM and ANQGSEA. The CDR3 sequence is CSGPQDNYGYTF. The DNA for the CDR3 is TGCAGCGGCCCGCAGGATAACTATGGCTACACCTTC.

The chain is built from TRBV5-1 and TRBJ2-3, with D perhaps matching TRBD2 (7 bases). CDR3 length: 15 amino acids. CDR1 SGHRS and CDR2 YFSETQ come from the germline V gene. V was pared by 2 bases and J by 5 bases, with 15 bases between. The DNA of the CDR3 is TGCGCCAGCAGCTTAGGGGGGGCGCTGGGAGATACGCAGTATTTT. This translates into CASSLGGALGDTQYF. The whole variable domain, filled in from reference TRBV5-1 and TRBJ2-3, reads KAGVTQTPRYLIKTRGQQVTLSCSPISGHRSVSWYQQTPGQGLQFLFEYFSETQRNKGNFPGRFSGRQFSNSRSEMNVSTLELGDSALYLCASSLGGALGDTQYFGPGTRLTVL.

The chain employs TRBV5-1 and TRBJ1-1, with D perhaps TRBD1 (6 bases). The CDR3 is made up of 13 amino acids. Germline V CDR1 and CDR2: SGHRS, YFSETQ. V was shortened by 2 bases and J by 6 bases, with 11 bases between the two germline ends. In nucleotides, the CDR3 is TGCGCCAGCAGCTTCGACAGGTCTTCTGAAGCTTTCTTT. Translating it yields CASSFDRSSEAFF.

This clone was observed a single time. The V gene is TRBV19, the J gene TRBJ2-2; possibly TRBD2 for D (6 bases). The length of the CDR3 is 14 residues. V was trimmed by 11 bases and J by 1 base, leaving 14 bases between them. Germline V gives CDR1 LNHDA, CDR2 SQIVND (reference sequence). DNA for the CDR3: TGTGCCGTACGGGCGGGGATGAACACCGGGGAGCTGTTTTTT. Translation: CAVRAGMNTGELFF.

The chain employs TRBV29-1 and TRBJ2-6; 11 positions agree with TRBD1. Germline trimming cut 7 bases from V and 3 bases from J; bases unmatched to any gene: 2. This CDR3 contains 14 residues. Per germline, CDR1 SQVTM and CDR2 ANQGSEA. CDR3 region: CSAGQGGGANVLTF. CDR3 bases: TGCAGCGCGGGACAGGGGGGTGGGGCCAACGTCCTGACTTTC.

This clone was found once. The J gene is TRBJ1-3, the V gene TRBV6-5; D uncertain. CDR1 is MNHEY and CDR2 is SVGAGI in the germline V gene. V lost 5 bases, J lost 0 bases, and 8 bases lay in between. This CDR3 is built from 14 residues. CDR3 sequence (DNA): TGTGCCAGCAGTCTTTATCGCTCTGGAAACACCATATATTTT. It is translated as CASSLYRSGNTIYF.

The CDR3 is CSVEAPGLYNEQFF. CDR3 sequence (DNA): TGCAGCGTTGAAGCTCCAGGGCTCTACAATGAGCAGTTCTTC. This rearrangement joins TRBV29-1 to TRBJ2-1, with D possibly being TRBD1 (5 bases). The CDR3 covers 14 residues. Deletions cut 1 base from V and 3 bases from J, with 10 bases between. CDR1 is SQVTM and CDR2 is ANQGSEA in the germline V gene.

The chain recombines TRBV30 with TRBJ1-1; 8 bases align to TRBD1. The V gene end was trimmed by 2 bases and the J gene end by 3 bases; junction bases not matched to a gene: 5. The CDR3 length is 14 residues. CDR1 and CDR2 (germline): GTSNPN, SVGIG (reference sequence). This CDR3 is CAWSRDRRYTEAFF. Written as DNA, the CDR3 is TGTGCCTGGAGTAGGGACAGGCGTTACACTGAAGCTTTCTTT.

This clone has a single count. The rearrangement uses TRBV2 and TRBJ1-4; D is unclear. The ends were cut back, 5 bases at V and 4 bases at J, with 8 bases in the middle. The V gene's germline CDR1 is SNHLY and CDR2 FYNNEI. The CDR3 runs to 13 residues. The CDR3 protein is CASSRDINEKLFF. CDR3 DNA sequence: TGTGCCAGCAGTAGAGACATTAATGAAAAACTGTTTTTT.

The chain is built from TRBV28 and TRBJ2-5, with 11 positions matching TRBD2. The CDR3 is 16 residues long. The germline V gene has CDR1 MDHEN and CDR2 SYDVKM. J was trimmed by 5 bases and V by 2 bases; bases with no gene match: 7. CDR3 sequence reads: CASSLTIAGGQETQYF. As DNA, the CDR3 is TGTGCCAGCAGTTTAACGATAGCGGGGGGGCAGGAGACCCAGTACTTC.

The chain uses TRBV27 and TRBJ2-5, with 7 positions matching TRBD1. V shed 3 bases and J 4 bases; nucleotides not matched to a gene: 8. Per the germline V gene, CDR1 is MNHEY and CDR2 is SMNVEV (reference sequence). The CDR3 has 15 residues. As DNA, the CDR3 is TGTGCCAGCAGTTTGAGGCGAGGGGGCCCAGAGACCCAGTACTTC. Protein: CASSLRRGGPETQYF.

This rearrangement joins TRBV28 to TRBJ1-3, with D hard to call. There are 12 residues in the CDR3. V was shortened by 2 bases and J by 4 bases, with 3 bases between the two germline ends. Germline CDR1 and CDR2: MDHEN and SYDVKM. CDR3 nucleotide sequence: TGTGCCAGCAGTTTAGGCGGAAACACCATATATTTT. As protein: CASSLGGNTIYF.

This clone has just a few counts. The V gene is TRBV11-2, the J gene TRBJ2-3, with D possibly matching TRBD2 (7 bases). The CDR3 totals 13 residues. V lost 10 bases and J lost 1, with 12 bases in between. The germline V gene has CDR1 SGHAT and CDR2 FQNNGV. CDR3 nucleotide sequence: TGTGCCACTAAGGGGGGGGGCACAGATACGCAGTATTTT. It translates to CATKGGGTDTQYF.

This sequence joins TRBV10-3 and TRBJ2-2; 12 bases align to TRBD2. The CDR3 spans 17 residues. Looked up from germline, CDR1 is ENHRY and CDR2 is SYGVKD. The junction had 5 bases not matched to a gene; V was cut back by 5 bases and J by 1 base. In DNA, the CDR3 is TGTGCCATCAGTCGACTAGCGGGAGTGGTGAACACCGGGGAGCTGTTTTTT. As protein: CAISRLAGVVNTGELFF.

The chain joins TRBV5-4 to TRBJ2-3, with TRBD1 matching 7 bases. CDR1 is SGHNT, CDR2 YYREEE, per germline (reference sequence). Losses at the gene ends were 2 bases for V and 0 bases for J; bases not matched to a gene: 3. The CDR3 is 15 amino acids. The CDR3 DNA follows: TGTGCCAGCAGCTTAGAAGGGGGCAGCACAGATACGCAGTATTTT. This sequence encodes CASSLEGGSTDTQYF. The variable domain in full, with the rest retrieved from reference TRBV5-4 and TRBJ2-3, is ETGVTQSPTHLIKTRGQQVTLRCSSQSGHNTVSWYQQALGQGPQFIFQYYREEENGRGNFPPRFSGLQFPNYSSELNVNALELDDSALYLCASSLEGGSTDTQYFGPGTRLTVL.

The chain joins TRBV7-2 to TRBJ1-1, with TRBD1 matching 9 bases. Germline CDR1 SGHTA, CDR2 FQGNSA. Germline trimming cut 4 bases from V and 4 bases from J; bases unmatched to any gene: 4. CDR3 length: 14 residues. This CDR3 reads CASSWTGETTEAFF. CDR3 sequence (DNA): TGTGCCAGCAGCTGGACAGGGGAGACCACTGAAGCTTTCTTT.

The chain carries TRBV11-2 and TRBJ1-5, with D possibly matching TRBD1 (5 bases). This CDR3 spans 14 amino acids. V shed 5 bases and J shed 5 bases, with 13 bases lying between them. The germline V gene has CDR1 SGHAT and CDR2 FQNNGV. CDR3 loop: CASSRGGEYQPQHF. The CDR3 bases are TGTGCCAGCAGCCGCGGGGGGGAGTATCAGCCCCAGCATTTT.

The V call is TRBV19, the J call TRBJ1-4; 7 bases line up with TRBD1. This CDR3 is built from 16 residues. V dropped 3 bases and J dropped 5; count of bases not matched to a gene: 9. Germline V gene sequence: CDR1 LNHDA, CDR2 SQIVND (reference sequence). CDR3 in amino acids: CASSMPTGTVNEKLFF. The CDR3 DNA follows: TGTGCCAGTAGTATGCCAACCGGGACAGTGAATGAAAAACTGTTTTTT.

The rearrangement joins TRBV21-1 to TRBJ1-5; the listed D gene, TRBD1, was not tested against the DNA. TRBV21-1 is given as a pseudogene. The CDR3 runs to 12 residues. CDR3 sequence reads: CASSNNNQPQHF. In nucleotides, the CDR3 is TGTGCCAGCAGCAACAACAATCAGCCCCAGCATTTT.

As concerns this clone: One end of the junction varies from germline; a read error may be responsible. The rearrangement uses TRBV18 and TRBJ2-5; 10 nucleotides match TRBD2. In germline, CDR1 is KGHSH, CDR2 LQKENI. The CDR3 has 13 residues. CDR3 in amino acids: CASSPLAGEAQYF. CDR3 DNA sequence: TGTGCCAGCTCACCTCTAGCGGGAGAGGCCCAGTACTTC. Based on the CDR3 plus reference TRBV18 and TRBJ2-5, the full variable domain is NAGVMQNPRHLVRRRGQEARLRCSPMKGHSHVYWYRQLPEEGLKFMVYLQKENIIDESGMPKERFSAEFPKEGPSILRIQQVVRGDSAAYFCASSPLAGEAQYFGPGTRLLVL.

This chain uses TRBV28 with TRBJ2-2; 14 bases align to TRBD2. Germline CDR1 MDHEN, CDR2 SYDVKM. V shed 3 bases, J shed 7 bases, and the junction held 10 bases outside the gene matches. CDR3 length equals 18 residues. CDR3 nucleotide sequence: TGTGCCAGCAGTTTCCCCTCGGGACTAGCGGGAGCGGGCGGGGAGCTGTTTTTT. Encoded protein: CASSFPSGLAGAGGELFF. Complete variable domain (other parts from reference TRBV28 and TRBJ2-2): DVKVTQSSRYLVKRTGEKVFLECVQDMDHENMFWYRQDPGLGLRLIYFSYDVKMKEKGDIPEGYSVSREKKERFSLILESASTNQTSMYLCASSFPSGLAGAGGELFFGEGSRLTVL.

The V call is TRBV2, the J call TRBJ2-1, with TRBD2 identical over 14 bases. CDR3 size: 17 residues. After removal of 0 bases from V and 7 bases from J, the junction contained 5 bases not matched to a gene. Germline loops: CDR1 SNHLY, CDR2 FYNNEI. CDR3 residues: CASSEAGGLAGVNEQFF. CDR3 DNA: TGTGCCAGCAGTGAAGCGGGGGGACTAGCGGGAGTAAATGAGCAGTTCTTC. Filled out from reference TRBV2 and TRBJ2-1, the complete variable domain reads EPEVTQTPSHQVTQMGQEVILRCVPISNHLYFYWYRQILGQKVEFLVSFYNNEISEKSEIFDDQFSVERPDGSNFTLKIRSTKLEDSAMYFCASSEAGGLAGVNEQFFGPGTRLTVL.

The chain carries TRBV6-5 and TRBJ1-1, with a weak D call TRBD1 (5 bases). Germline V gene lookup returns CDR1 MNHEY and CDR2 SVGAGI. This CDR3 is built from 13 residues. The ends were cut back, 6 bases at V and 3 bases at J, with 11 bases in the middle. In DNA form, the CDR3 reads TGTGCCAGCAGGGACGGGGGAGACACTGAAGCTTTCTTT. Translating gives CASRDGGDTEAFF.

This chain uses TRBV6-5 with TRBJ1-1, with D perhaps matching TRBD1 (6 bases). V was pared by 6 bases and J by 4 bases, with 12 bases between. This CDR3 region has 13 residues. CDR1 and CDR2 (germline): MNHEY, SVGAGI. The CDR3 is CASSRGQLTEAFF. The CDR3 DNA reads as TGTGCCAGCAGCCGAGGACAGCTCACTGAAGCTTTCTTT.

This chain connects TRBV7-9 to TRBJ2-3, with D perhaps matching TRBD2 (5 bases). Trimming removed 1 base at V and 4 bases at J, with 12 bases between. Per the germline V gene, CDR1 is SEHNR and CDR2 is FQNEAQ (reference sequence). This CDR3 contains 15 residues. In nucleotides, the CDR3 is TGTGCCAGCAGCTTAGGACGGGGAAAGGCAGATACGCAGTATTTT. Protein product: CASSLGRGKADTQYF.

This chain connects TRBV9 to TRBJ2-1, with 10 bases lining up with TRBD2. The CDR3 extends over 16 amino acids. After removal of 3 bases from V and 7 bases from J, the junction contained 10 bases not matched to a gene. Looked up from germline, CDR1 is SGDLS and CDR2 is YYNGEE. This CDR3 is CASSAEGLAIVNEQFF. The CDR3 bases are TGTGCCAGCAGCGCCGAGGGACTAGCGATCGTGAATGAGCAGTTCTTC.

As DNA, the CDR3 is TGTGCCAGCTCACGGGAGGACAACACCGGGGAGCTGTTTTTT. As protein: CASSREDNTGELFF. The J gene is TRBJ2-2, the V gene TRBV18; perhaps TRBD2 as D (6 bases). V was shortened by 4 bases and J by 2 bases, with 8 bases between the two germline ends. The CDR3 length is 14 residues. Germline loops: CDR1 KGHSH, CDR2 LQKENI.

The CDR3 loop reads CASSSGRYETQYF. The CDR3, as DNA: TGTGCCAGCAGTTCAGGGAGGTACGAGACCCAGTACTTC. J is TRBJ2-5 and V is TRBV2; D perhaps matches TRBD2 (6 bases). The germline V gene encodes CDR1 SNHLY and CDR2 FYNNEI. This CDR3 comprises 13 residues. Trimming took 5 bases from V and 5 from J, leaving 12 bases between them.

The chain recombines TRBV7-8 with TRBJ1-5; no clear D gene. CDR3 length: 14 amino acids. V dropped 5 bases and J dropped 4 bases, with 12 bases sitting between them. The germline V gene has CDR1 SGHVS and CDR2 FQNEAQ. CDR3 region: CASSRSGMNQPQHF. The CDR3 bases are TGTGCCAGCAGCCGCTCCGGGATGAATCAGCCCCAGCATTTT.

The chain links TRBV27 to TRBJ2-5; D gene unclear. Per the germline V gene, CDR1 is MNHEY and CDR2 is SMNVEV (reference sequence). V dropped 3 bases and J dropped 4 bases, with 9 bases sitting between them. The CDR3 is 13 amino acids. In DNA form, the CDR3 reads TGTGCCAGCAGTTTTGACAATCGAGAGACCCAGTACTTC. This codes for CASSFDNRETQYF.

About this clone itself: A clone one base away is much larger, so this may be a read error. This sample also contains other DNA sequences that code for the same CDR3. The CDR3 loop is CASSPGQGGEKLFF. In DNA form, the CDR3 reads TGTGCCAGCTCACCAGGGCAGGGAGGTGAAAAACTGTTTTTT. The chain couples TRBV18 to TRBJ1-4; maybe TRBD1 (5 bases). The V and J ends lost 2 bases and 7 bases respectively, with 11 bases between them. Germline loops: CDR1 KGHSH, CDR2 LQKENI. This CDR3 is 14 amino acids long. The entire variable domain, with the rest obtained from reference TRBV18 and TRBJ1-4, is as follows: NAGVMQNPRHLVRRRGQEARLRCSPMKGHSHVYWYRQLPEEGLKFMVYLQKENIIDESGMPKERFSAEFPKEGPSILRIQQVVRGDSAAYFCASSPGQGGEKLFFGSGTQLSVL.